The rows below give T cell receptor beta chains drawn from one sample of a study of cytomegalovirus exposure and HLA in healthy donors. Generated by immunoSEQ multiplex PCR, the TCRdb table keeps only in-frame clones and is missing some. The sample contains 110,000 to 150,000 clones, around 79% of which appear only once. Material for sequencing was PBMCs. These TCRs come from a male donor in good health and CMV-seronegative. Each CDR3 is given with its conserved first and last residue. A D gene is named only where the DNA matches it firmly. Some rows mark clone size as missing; the rest say once, few, many or name a class of expanded clone.

v_call	j_call	clone_size	d_call	cdr3_aa	cdr3_nt
TRBV6-4	TRBJ1-1	NA	TRBD1	CASRGTGTAAFF	TGTGCCAGCAGAGGGACAGGGACCGCAGCTTTCTTT
TRBV5-6	TRBJ2-7	NA	TRBD2	CASSLGTSAAQYF	TGTGCCAGCAGCTTGGGGACTAGCGCTGCCCAGTACTTC
TRBV15	TRBJ1-3	NA	TRBD1	CATSGASTGVVPSGNTIYF	TGTGCCACCAGCGGAGCCTCGACAGGGGTCGTTCCCTCTGGAAACACCATATATTTT
TRBV6-5	TRBJ2-7	NA	NA	CATRTSNYEQYF	TGTGCCACCCGGACATCTAACTACGAGCAGTACTTC
TRBV7-9	TRBJ2-5	NA	TRBD1	CASSSDRGEVETQYF	TGTGCCAGCAGCTCCGACAGGGGGGAAGTGGAGACCCAGTACTTC
TRBV6-5	TRBJ2-2	NA	NA	CASSYFRGRAGELFF	TGTGCCAGCAGTTACTTCAGGGGAAGGGCCGGGGAGCTGTTTTTT
TRBV7-3	TRBJ2-7	NA	TRBD2	CASSLNPGGVGEQYF	TGTGCCAGCAGCTTAAACCCCGGGGGGGTGGGCGAGCAGTACTTC
TRBV7-8	TRBJ2-2	few	NA	CASSKRDSMNTGELFF	TGTGCCAGCAGTAAACGGGACTCCATGAACACCGGGGAGCTGTTTTTT
TRBV27	TRBJ1-5	NA	NA	CASSNHNQPQHF	TGTGCCAGCAGTAATCATAATCAGCCCCAGCATTTT
TRBV5-4	TRBJ2-7	NA	TRBD1	CASSVTQGAPGYEQYF	TGTGCCAGCAGCGTAACACAGGGGGCTCCGGGCTACGAGCAGTACTTC
TRBV7-9	TRBJ2-3	NA	NA	CASSLTGEGTDTQYF	TGTGCCAGCAGTTTGACAGGGGAGGGAACAGATACGCAGTATTTT
TRBV4-1	TRBJ2-1	NA	NA	CASSQVGDEQFF	TGCGCCAGCAGCCAAGTAGGGGATGAGCAGTTCTTC
TRBV4-1	TRBJ1-5	NA	NA	CASSQATYSNQPQHF	TGCGCCAGCAGCCAAGCCACCTATAGCAATCAGCCCCAGCATTTT
TRBV19	TRBJ1-2	NA	NA	CASSRQDYGYTF	TGTGCCAGTAGTCGGCAGGACTATGGCTACACCTTC
TRBV5-1	TRBJ2-5	few	TRBD1	CASSLDRDRGRGQYF	TGCGCCAGCAGCTTGGACCGGGACAGGGGGCGGGGGCAGTACTTC
TRBV6-6	TRBJ1-2	NA	TRBD1	CASSRDRGVNYGYTF	TGTGCCAGCAGCCGGGACAGGGGGGTTAACTATGGCTACACCTTC
TRBV7-9	TRBJ1-3	few	NA	CASSLGFMERSGNTIYF	TGTGCCAGCAGCTTAGGTTTTATGGAGCGTTCTGGAAACACCATATATTTT
TRBV7-3	TRBJ2-6	NA	TRBD2	CASRVAGGRGANVLTF	TGTGCCAGCAGGGTAGCGGGAGGGCGCGGGGCCAACGTCCTGACTTTC
TRBV7-2	TRBJ2-2	NA	TRBD1	CASSSGDRGWTGELFF	TGTGCCAGCAGCTCAGGAGACAGGGGTTGGACCGGGGAGCTGTTTTTT
TRBV18	TRBJ2-7	few	NA	CASSPLGTYEQYF	TGTGCCAGCTCACCCCTCGGGACCTACGAGCAGTACTTC
TRBV5-6	TRBJ1-2	NA	TRBD1	CASSFSGGGYTF	TGTGCCAGCAGCTTTTCAGGGGGTGGCTACACCTTC
TRBV11-2	TRBJ1-3	few	NA	CASSLEKIQGNTIYF	TGTGCCAGCAGCTTAGAGAAAATTCAGGGAAACACCATATATTTT
TRBV9	TRBJ2-7	NA	NA	CASSVSTQIYEQYF	TGTGCCAGCAGCGTATCAACACAGATCTACGAGCAGTACTTC
TRBV19	TRBJ1-5	NA	TRBD1	CASSSSGGAGQPQHF	TGTGCCAGTAGCTCCTCAGGGGGCGCGGGGCAGCCCCAGCATTTT
TRBV7-9	TRBJ2-5	NA	NA	CASSYGIGLGETQYF	TGTGCCAGCAGCTACGGGATAGGCTTGGGGGAGACCCAGTACTTC
TRBV2	TRBJ2-6	NA	NA	CASSVSGANGLTF	TGTGCCAGCAGTGTCTCTGGGGCCAACGGCCTGACTTTC
TRBV14	TRBJ2-1	NA	NA	CASSQVRGVTYNEQFF	TGTGCCAGCAGCCAAGTGCGCGGAGTTACCTACAATGAGCAGTTCTTC
TRBV7-6	TRBJ2-7	NA	TRBD1	CASSLGGGSEQYF	TGTGCCAGCAGCTTAGGAGGGGGCTCCGAGCAGTACTTC
TRBV27	TRBJ2-7	NA	NA	CASSLFPGSYEQYF	TGTGCCAGCAGTTTGTTCCCCGGCTCCTACGAGCAGTACTTC
TRBV19	TRBJ1-1	NA	TRBD1	CASSPGTGFGAFF	TGTGCCAGTAGTCCCGGGACAGGGTTCGGAGCTTTCTTT
TRBV7-3	TRBJ2-7	NA	NA	CASSFGGPSYEQYF	TGTGCCAGCAGTTTCGGGGGGCCGTCCTACGAGCAGTACTTC
TRBV7-9	TRBJ1-1	NA	NA	CASSLGGLGAFF	TGTGCCAGCAGCTTAGGAGGGTTGGGAGCTTTCTTT
TRBV6-5	TRBJ2-5	few	NA	CASSYGPETQYF	TGTGCCAGCAGTTACGGGCCGGAGACCCAGTACTTC
TRBV6-6	TRBJ2-1	NA	NA	CASNKQSYNEQFF	TGTGCCAGCAATAAACAATCCTACAATGAGCAGTTCTTC
TRBV6-5	TRBJ1-2	NA	TRBD1	CASSRTGQIYGYTF	TGTGCCAGCAGTAGGACAGGGCAAATCTATGGCTACACCTTC
TRBV5-4	TRBJ2-5	NA	TRBD1	CASRKGQGLGETQYF	TGTGCCAGCAGGAAGGGACAGGGTCTAGGAGAGACCCAGTACTTC